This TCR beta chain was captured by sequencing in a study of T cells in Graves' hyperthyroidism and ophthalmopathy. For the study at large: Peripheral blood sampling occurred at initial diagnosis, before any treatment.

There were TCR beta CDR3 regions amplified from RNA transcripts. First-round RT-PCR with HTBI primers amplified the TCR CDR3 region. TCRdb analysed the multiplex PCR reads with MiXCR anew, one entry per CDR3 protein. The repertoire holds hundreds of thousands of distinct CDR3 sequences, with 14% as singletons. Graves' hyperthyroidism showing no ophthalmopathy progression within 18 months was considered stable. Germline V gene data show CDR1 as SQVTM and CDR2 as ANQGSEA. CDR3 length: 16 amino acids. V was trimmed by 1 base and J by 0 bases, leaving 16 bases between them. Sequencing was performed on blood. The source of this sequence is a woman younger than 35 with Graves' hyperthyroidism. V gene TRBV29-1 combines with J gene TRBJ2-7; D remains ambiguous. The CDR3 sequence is CSVEVGQWPSSYEQYF. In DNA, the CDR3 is TGCAGCGTTGAAGTTGGTCAGTGGCCGAGCTCCTACGAGCAGTACTTC.